Sequencing of this T cell receptor beta chain was carried out in a study of shared clonotypes between healthy human individuals (dated by TCRdb to about 2020). Concerning the study at large: The cohort comprised a couple of women and a few men aged 18 to 49 years. To increase sequencing depth and limit assay-specific biases, TCR repertoire library preparation and sequencing were carried out by different laboratories using diverse techniques. Between about 0.8 and 9.5 billion PBMCs per donor were obtained by leukapheresis. To estimate repertoire size and how much clonotypes are shared between individuals, the study performed deep sequencing of blood TCR repertoires from a few healthy adults. For each donor, CD4 naive and CD4 memory were each run on three plates, CD8 naive on two plates, and CD8 memory on one plate. Results the study describes overall, beyond this receptor: Because the study included only a small number of donors, the genetic and exposure-history diversity represented was limited. Based on pairwise subsampling, the degree of clonotype sharing among donors was expected to be affected by sequencing depth. Sampling was limited to blood, and TCR repertoires in tissue likely differ from TCR repertoires in blood. When a handful of donors were compared, the shared fraction of clonotypes was around 5.1% for naive CD4, 3.5% to 4% for naive CD8, 2.3% for memory CD4, and 0.35% to 0.5% for memory CD8. Even with the large sequencing depth, rarefaction of the sorted-subset datasets indicated that sequencing was incomplete. Compared with non-shared clonotypes, the clonotypes found in all four sorted-subset donors had higher generation probabilities. Larger estimated clonotype richness was generally found for naive subsets than for memory subsets.

CD8 naive samples were CD45RO-negative cells positively selected for CCR7, giving a CD45RA+CCR7+ population that excluded TemRA cells. Donors were healthy HIV-negative adults with no recently reported acute infections or vaccinations. Only Caucasian adults living in Nashville, Tennessee, USA were represented among the donors. Blood was obtained by leukapheresis, after which PBMCs were separated by Ficoll-Histopaque density gradient centrifugation and cryopreserved in liquid nitrogen vapor phase. Analytical flow cytometry was used to check the purity and quantity of each magnetically sorted T cell population. Genomic DNA was isolated from each sorted fraction and quantified by UV absorbance on a Nanodrop 2000c. Cut back by 3 bases and 6 bases, the V and J ends lie 7 bases apart. The germline V gene encodes CDR1 SGHTS and CDR2 YDEGEE. Including the terminal cysteine and phenylalanine, the CDR3 comprises 12 residues. Of all the DNA, just the CDR3 is kept, 36 bases in frame from base 1.

A word on this clone: No cognate antigen has been identified for it. No much larger clone is present one base from it, and per-base qualities are unavailable.

Using the deep immunoSEQ assay, multiplex PCR amplified TCR CDR3 regions from genomic DNA. Extracted genomic DNA from each cell subset was spread evenly across all wells of several immunoSEQ 96-well plates, with each plate serving as a replicate. For sorted subsets, each replicate PCR was loaded with roughly 0.2 ug genomic DNA, equivalent to roughly 30,000 T cell genomes. The purified libraries were quantified using a Qubit 3.0 fluorometer, sized with a Bioanalyzer 2100, and then quantified again using the KAPA Library Quantification kit. Every immunoSEQ 96-well plate was sequenced on a separate single-read 150-cycle Illumina NextSeq 550 flow cell. On the study's bioinformatics: Because the immunoSEQ output included only junctional sequences and no quality scores, the filtering could not be the same as the filtering used for full-length reads. Sequences were annotated with PyIR, a Python wrapper for IgBLAST v1.9, and V/J genes and CDR3 were assigned using IMGT germline references. Any read was removed if the V/J assignment was weak (E-value above 1e-6), the CDR3 was missing, or the read contained stop codons, out-of-frame junctions, or ambiguous translated residues. V3J clonotypes were defined as sequences sharing the same inferred V gene, J gene, and CDR3 amino acid sequence. The percentage overlap between two repertoires was calculated by dividing the number of shared unique clonotypes by the size of the smaller repertoire. Three approaches were used to assess repertoire richness: RTK rarefaction, the Chao1 estimator, and Recon v2.1 estimates of unobserved clonotypes. Generation probabilities were computed with OLGA for all TCRbeta clonotypes obtained by the gDNA method from a few donors. What TCRdb holds here is the immuneACCESS table cut down to in-frame rearrangements. Part of the clones is not present; checked against another copy, under half of the missing clones reflect an unresolved V gene, and the others are unexplained. The V and J calls and clone size are taken from that table; D and trimming were inferred from the DNA. This sample comprises about 2 million clones, about 95% of them detected only once. Of the sample, around 1% falls within the top ten clones.

This sequence was found in a man aged 18 to 29 in good health. Sequencing was carried out using naive CD8+ T cells sorted from blood. The cell subset or site label corresponds to: CD45RA+CCR7+. The chain was built from TRBV5-8 and TRBJ1-5, with no confidently assigned D gene. This receptor carries the CDR3 CASSWGVQPQHF. The DNA is as follows: TGTGCCAGCAGCTGGGGTGTTCAGCCCCAGCATTTT.